This T cell receptor (beta chain) was recovered during a study of lymphopenia after photon versus proton radiotherapy. Findings and caveats of the study: Under photons, naive T cells and diversity fell while effector/memory populations rose. After the lymphocyte nadir, photon-treated repertoires showed oligoclonal expansion, especially of CD8+ Temra cells.

Using immunoSEQ multiplex PCR, the repertoire was profiled, and TCRdb retains in-frame clones only, with some absent. The repertoire includes 10,000 to 15,000 clones, around 89% of them detected once, and 3% to 3.5% sits in the top ten. The V and J ends lost 7 bases and 2 bases respectively, with 12 bases between them. Germline CDR1 MDHEN, CDR2 SYDVKM. The length of the CDR3 is 14 residues. As regards this clone: The antigen is undetermined.

V and J are TRBV28 and TRBJ1-5; D is unclear. Source: peripheral blood, taken from a patient treated with proton-based radiotherapy. This TCR was sampled from a man aged 55 to 70 with pancreatic cancer. The CDR3 loop reads CASTAGPGNQPQHF. The CDR3 DNA follows: TGTGCCAGCACCGCCGGCCCGGGCAATCAGCCCCAGCATTTT.